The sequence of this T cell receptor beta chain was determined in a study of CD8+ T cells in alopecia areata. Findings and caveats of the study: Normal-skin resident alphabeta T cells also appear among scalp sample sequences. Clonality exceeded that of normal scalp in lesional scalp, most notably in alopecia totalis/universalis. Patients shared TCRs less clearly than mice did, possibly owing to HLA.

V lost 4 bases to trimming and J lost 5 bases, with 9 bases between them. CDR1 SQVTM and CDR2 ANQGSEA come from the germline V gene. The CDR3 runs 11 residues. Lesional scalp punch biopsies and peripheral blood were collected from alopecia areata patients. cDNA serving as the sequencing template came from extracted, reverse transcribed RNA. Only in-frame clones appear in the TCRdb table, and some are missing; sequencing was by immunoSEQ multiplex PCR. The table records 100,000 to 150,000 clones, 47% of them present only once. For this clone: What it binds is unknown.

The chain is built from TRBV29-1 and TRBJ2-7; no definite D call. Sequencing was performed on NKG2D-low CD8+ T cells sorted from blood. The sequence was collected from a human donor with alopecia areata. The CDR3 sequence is CSVGKPDEQYF. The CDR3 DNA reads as TGCAGCGTTGGTAAGCCAGACGAGCAGTACTTC.